This TCR beta chain was sequenced for a study of CD8 T cells in Susac syndrome. Study-level findings and limits: As the study acknowledged, the number of individuals in its TCR sequencing and HLA analysis was relatively small.

Reverse transcription of about 0.45 to 1 ug RNA was carried out with random hexamers. Amplification of TCR beta CDR3 spanned 54 Vbeta and 13 Jbeta via immunoSEQ multiplex PCR. TCRdb reprocessed the immunoSEQ multiplex PCR reads with MiXCR, giving one entry per CDR3 protein. There are over 95,000 distinct CDR3 sequences in the sample; 85% to 95% occur only once, and around 0.12% lies in the top ten. The T cells that were sequenced for TCR beta were CD8+ and CD4+ cells from blood. V was pared by 3 bases and J by 8 bases, with 2 bases of the junction left unmatched. Germline values: CDR1 GTSNPN, CDR2 SVGIG (reference sequence). This CDR3 is 12 amino acids long. Worth noting for this clonotype: Its specificity is not known.

This chain connects TRBV30 to TRBJ1-4; 8 bases align to TRBD1. The TCR sequence derives from a human donor in good health. What was sequenced was CD8+ T cells from PBMCs. In DNA, the CDR3 is TGTGCCTGGAGGGGGACAGGAGAAAAACTGTTTTTT. Translation: CAWRGTGEKLFF.